The subject of this entry is one TCR beta chain. This record belongs to a study of Ad26.COV2.S vaccination and SARS-CoV-2 variants. Overall study context: Of the COV1001 trial arms, the Ad26.COV2.S arm included the donor. Recipients of Ad26.COV2.S got it intramuscularly, once or twice 56 days apart.

The CDR3 consists of 17 residues. Germline CDR1 is PRHDT and CDR2 is FYEKMQ (reference sequence). The V end was cut by 3 bases, the J end by 2 bases, with 19 bases between. Using immunoSEQ multiplex PCR, the repertoire was profiled, and TCRdb retains in-frame clones only, with some absent. This repertoire shows about 390,000 clones, around nine tenths found once; its top ten account for 3.5%. Treatment meaning: roughly 20 received Ad26.COV2.S at low or high dose, single or two shots; five or six received placebo; per-sample allocation not given. The samples date from day 63 after the first vaccine or placebo injection. In Boston, the donor was an adult between 18-55 years of age.

The chain is built from TRBV13 and TRBJ2-5; weak D call: TRBD2 (7 bases). The specimen comprised peripheral blood, sampled in a trial of Ad26.COV2.S vaccine versus placebo. This TCR was recovered from a person aged 18-60 years who received the Ad26.COV2.S COVID-19 vaccine or a placebo. The CDR3 coding sequence is TGTGCCAGCAGCTTCTTCAGAACAGGGAGGGCGCAAGAGACCCAGTACTTC. As protein: CASSFFRTGRAQETQYF. The full variable domain, its missing parts supplied by reference TRBV13 and TRBJ2-5, is AAGVIQSPRHLIKEKRETATLKCYPIPRHDTVYWYQQGPGQDPQFLISFYEKMQSDKGSIPDRFSAQQFSDYHSELNMSSLELGDSALYFCASSFFRTGRAQETQYFGPGTRLLVL.